The rows below give T cell receptor beta chains drawn from one sample of a study of T cells in Graves' hyperthyroidism and ophthalmopathy. MiXCR, applied by TCRdb to the multiplex PCR reads, yields one record per CDR3 protein. In the table there are more than 500,000 distinct CDR3 sequences, under 60% of which are singletons. The specimen was peripheral blood or thyroid tissue (not recorded which). The receptors stem from an adult woman with Graves' disease, either hyperthyroidism or ophthalmopathy (not recorded which). Each CDR3 is given with its conserved first and last residue. The order of the fields is D gene, V gene, J gene, clone size, CDR3 DNA, CDR3 protein. A D gene is named only where the DNA matches it firmly. The size field is filled for only some rows; it gives once, few, many or a size class.

>-|TRBV10-2|TRBJ2-2|once
TGCGCCAGCACCGAGGGTGTAAGGGGTCGCGGGGAGCTGTTTTTT
CASTEGVRGRGELFF
>TRBD2|TRBV4-1|TRBJ2-6|many
TGCGCCAGCAGCCAAGAAGAGCGGGGCCGCTCCTCTGGGGCCAACGTCCTGACTTTC
CASSQEERGRSSGANVLTF
>-|TRBV7-6|TRBJ1-1|once
TGTGCCAGCAGCCCCAAGACCGGGACTGAAGCTTTCTTT
CASSPKTGTEAFF
>TRBD1|TRBV11-2|TRBJ1-3|many
TGTGCCAGCAGCTTCCCGGGACAGGGTCGATTAGGAAACACCATATATTTT
CASSFPGQGRLGNTIYF
>TRBD1|TRBV2|TRBJ1-1|-
TGTGCCAGCAGTGGGGGACAGGCGGGCTCTGAAGCTTTCTTT
CASSGGQAGSEAFF
>-|TRBV7-8|TRBJ1-1|-
TGTGCCAGCAGACAGGGTCTCGACACTGAAGCTTTCTTT
CASRQGLDTEAFF
>-|TRBV24-1|TRBJ2-5|-
TGTGCCACCAGAGACCCTTCAGAGACCCAGTACTTC
CATRDPSETQYF
>-|TRBV7-2|TRBJ1-1|-
TGTGCCAGCAGCTTAGAGCTCCGGCTTGAAGCTTTCTTT
CASSLELRLEAFF
>-|TRBV7-2|TRBJ1-1|many
TGTGCCAGCAGCTTAGATCGATCACTCACTGAAGCTTTCTTT
CASSLDRSLTEAFF
>TRBD1|TRBV20-1|TRBJ2-2|many
TGCAGTGCTAGGGCCTTGATCGACAGGGCAAAGGGCACCGGGGAGCTGTTTTTT
CSARALIDRAKGTGELFF
>-|TRBV7-9|TRBJ2-5|-
TGTGCCAGCAGCCCCTCGCACCGGGGAGTAATCTATGGCGGCATACAAGAGACCCAGTACTTC
CASSPSHRGVIYGGIQETQYF
>TRBD1|TRBV5-1|TRBJ1-1|many
TGCGCCAGCAGCTTCGTCACAGGGGCCAACACTGAAGCTTTCTTT
CASSFVTGANTEAFF
>-|TRBV20-1|TRBJ1-3|-
TGCAGTGCCCCCAGGACAGTCGGCGACACCATATATTTT
CSAPRTVGDTIYF
>-|TRBV5-5|TRBJ1-1|-
TGTGCCAGCAGCCAAGACCATTCAGACTTGAACACTGAAGCTTTCTTT
CASSQDHSDLNTEAFF
>-|TRBV10-3|TRBJ2-5|-
TGTGCCATCAGTGAGTCTCCCAGGGGCCAAGAGACCCAGTACTTC
CAISESPRGQETQYF
>-|TRBV20-1|TRBJ2-5|-
TGCAGTGCTAGAGTTCCGGGGGGCATAGAGACCCAGTACTTC
CSARVPGGIETQYF
>TRBD2|TRBV29-1|TRBJ2-7|-
TGCAGCGTCCGACGAAGACTAGCGGAACCCTACGAGCAGTACTTC
CSVRRRLAEPYEQYF
>-|TRBV4-1|TRBJ1-2|many
TGCGCCAGCAGTTCCCGTGGGCTTCACTATGGCTACACCTTC
CASSSRGLHYGYTF
>-|TRBV29-1|TRBJ1-2|-
TGCAGCGTTGTCGGTTTGGCCTCCTCGTTCTATGGCTACACCTTC
CSVVGLASSFYGYTF
>-|TRBV3-1|TRBJ2-7|many
TGTGCCAGCAGCCAACAGCCGATGTCCTCGCTGGAGCAGTACTTC
CASSQQPMSSLEQYF
>TRBD1|TRBV6-5|TRBJ1-5|-
TGTGCCAGCAGTTACTTGACAGGGAGCAATCAGCCCCAGCATTTT
CASSYLTGSNQPQHF
>-|TRBV15|TRBJ2-7|-
TGTGCCACCAGCAGAGGCCCCGAGAATTCCTACGAGCAGTACTTC
CATSRGPENSYEQYF
>TRBD2|TRBV20-1|TRBJ2-7|-
TGCAGTGCGCTGGGACTAGCGGGAGATTACGAGCAGTACTTC
CSALGLAGDYEQYF
>TRBD2|TRBV10-2|TRBJ2-1|-
TGCGCCAGCACTCCTAGCGGGAGGGCCAATGAGCAGTTCTTC
CASTPSGRANEQFF
>-|TRBV6-5|TRBJ2-5|many
TGTGCCAGCAATCCCCGGAGGACAGAGACCCAGTACTTC
CASNPRRTETQYF
>-|TRBV7-9|TRBJ2-7|many
TGTGCCAGCAGCTCAGTGACTGGGAGGCGCGAGCAGTACTTC
CASSSVTGRREQYF
>-|TRBV6-1|TRBJ1-6|many
TGTGCCAGCAGTGAAATGGGGAATTCACCCCTCCACTTT
CASSEMGNSPLHF
>TRBD2|TRBV3-1|TRBJ2-5|many
TGTGCCAGCAGCCAGACTAGCGGGATTTCGGAGACCCAGTACTTC
CASSQTSGISETQYF
>-|TRBV10-1|TRBJ2-5|few
TGCGCCAGCAGAGGGGTCCAAGAGACCCAGTACTTC
CASRGVQETQYF
>-|TRBV7-9|TRBJ1-2|-
TGTGCCAGCAGCCGCGGACAGGGCTACACCTTC
CASSRGQGYTF
>-|TRBV7-6|TRBJ2-7|-
TGTGCCAGCAGCTTAGAACCCTCGGGTTACGAGCAGTACTTC
CASSLEPSGYEQYF
>-|TRBV20-1|TRBJ1-5|-
TGCAGTGCTAGAAGAGGCCTTAGCAATCAGCCCCAGCATTTT
CSARRGLSNQPQHF
>-|TRBV10-3|TRBJ2-7|-
TGTGAAGGGTGCTACGAGCAGTACTTC
CEGCYEQYF
>TRBD1|TRBV4-1|TRBJ2-7|many
TGCGCCAGCAGCCCTTATGACAGGGGATCCGAGCAGTACTTC
CASSPYDRGSEQYF
>TRBD1|TRBV2|TRBJ1-5|many
TGTGCCAGCAGTCCCGGGACAGCATATCAGCCCCAGCATTTT
CASSPGTAYQPQHF
>-|TRBV5-6|TRBJ1-3|-
TGTGCCAGCAGATTTCCGGGACACTCTGGAAACACCATATATTTT
CASRFPGHSGNTIYF
>-|TRBV20-1|TRBJ1-4|many
TGCAGTGCTTCCGGGACACAGAATGAAAAACTGTTTTTT
CSASGTQNEKLFF
>TRBD1|TRBV6-5|TRBJ1-1|many
TGTGCCAGCAGGAAACCAGGGGGCACTGAAGCTTTCTTT
CASRKPGGTEAFF
>TRBD2|TRBV7-6|TRBJ2-7|many
TGTGCCAGCAGCTTAGGAGCGGGAGGCCACGAGCAGTACTTC
CASSLGAGGHEQYF
>-|TRBV28|TRBJ1-2|few
TGTGCCAGCCGGTCGGGGCAGGATAACTATGGCTACACCTTC
CASRSGQDNYGYTF
>-|TRBV12-5|TRBJ2-5|many
TGTGCTAGTGGTTTGGGACCCACGGAGGAGACCCAGTACTTC
CASGLGPTEETQYF
>TRBD1|TRBV20-1|TRBJ1-5|-
TGCAGTGCATCTCAGACAGGGTTGGATCAGCCCCAGCATTTT
CSASQTGLDQPQHF
>-|TRBV11-2|TRBJ2-2|once
TGTGCCAGCAGCTTTGGCGGCGTGGACACCGGGGAGCTGTTTTTT
CASSFGGVDTGELFF
>TRBD1|TRBV7-9|TRBJ1-2|many
TGTGCCAGCAGTTTTATAGACAGGGGAAAGGGCTACACCTTC
CASSFIDRGKGYTF
>-|TRBV9|TRBJ2-7|-
TGTGCCAGCAGCGGATCCCGGGACGGGAGCTCCTACGAGCAGTACTTC
CASSGSRDGSSYEQYF
>-|TRBV7-9|TRBJ2-7|-
TGTGCCAGCAGCACGCCCTATGGCTACGAGCAGTACTTC
CASSTPYGYEQYF